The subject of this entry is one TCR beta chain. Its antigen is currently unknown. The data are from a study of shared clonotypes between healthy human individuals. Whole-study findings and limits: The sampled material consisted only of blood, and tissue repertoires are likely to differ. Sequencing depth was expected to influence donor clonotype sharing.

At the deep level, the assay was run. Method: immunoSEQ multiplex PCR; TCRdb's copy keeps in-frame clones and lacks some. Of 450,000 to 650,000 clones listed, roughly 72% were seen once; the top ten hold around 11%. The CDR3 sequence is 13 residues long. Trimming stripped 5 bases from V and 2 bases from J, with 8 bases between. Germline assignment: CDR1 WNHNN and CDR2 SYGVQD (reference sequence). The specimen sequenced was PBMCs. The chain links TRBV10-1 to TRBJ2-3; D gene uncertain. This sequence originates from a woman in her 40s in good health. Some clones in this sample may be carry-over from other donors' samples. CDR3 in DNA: TGCGCCAGCAGTCCTCTTCTCACAGATACGCAGTATTTT. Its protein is CASSPLLTDTQYF.